The clone carrying this TCR beta chain has only a few counts. Its antigen is unknown. Preparation of the TCRbeta library used unique molecular identifiers. TCRdb reanalysed the PCR reads using MiXCR and keeps one entry per CDR3 protein. Among approximately 82,000 distinct CDR3 sequences listed, over 15% were seen once. This record belongs to a study of T-cell reconstitution after alpha-beta-depleted transplantation in children. Study observations and caveats: About two months after transplant, alpha-beta T cells reportedly came from several hundred expanded graft clones.

The sequence was collected from a male patient aged 2-10 years who had a stem cell transplant for acute lymphoblastic leukemia, so the T cells may come from the graft donor. Specimen: PBMCs, mostly from graft donor cells, collected 360 days after TCRalphabeta/CD19-depleted stem cell transplant.

DNA for the CDR3: TGCGCCAGCAGCTTGGCCCTAGCGGGAGGGTCGGATACGCAGTATTTT. Its protein product is CASSLALAGGSDTQYF. The J gene is TRBJ2-3, the V gene TRBV5-1, with 12 bases aligning to TRBD2. Germline loops: CDR1 SGHRS, CDR2 YFSETQ. The ends lost 0 bases at V and 6 bases at J; junction bases unmatched: 5. The CDR3 has 16 amino acids.